In its sample, the clone carrying this TCR beta chain was seen a few times. These data come from a study of control samples from healthy donors and cancer patients. Germline-derived CDR1 and CDR2 are SGHVS and FQNEAQ. V gave up 8 bases and J gave up 4 bases, with 2 bases separating them. The CDR3 is made up of 9 amino acids. The table came from immunoSEQ multiplex PCR; TCRdb's copy has only in-frame clones and leaves some out. The sample consists of 150,000 to 200,000 clones, just over 85% of them appearing once. V is TRBV7-8 and J is TRBJ1-1; D remains ambiguous. This receptor was identified in a woman under 40 in good health. Sequenced sample: blood. DNA for the CDR3: TGTGCCAGCGGCACTGAAGCTTTCTTT. Protein: CASGTEAFF. Using reference TRBV7-8 and TRBJ1-1 for the parts outside the CDR3, the full variable domain is GAGVSQSPRYKVAKRGQDVALRCDPISGHVSLFWYQQALGQGPEFLTYFQNEAQLDKSGLPSDRFFAERPEGSVSTLKIQRTQQEDSAVYLCASGTEAFFGQGTRLTVV.